Listed here are 8 T cell receptor beta chains from one sample, sequenced in a study of OX40 agonist ivuxolimab in advanced cancers. Sequencing used immunoSEQ multiplex PCR; TCRdb keeps in-frame clones, though not all of them. Of tens of thousands of clones in the sample, 92% were seen once. The specimen comprised CD4+ or CD8+ T cells sorted from blood, sampled in a trial of the OX40 agonist ivuxolimab. The receptors were gathered from an adult with an advanced solid tumor such as melanoma, head and neck, liver or kidney cancer.

The DNA for the CDR3 is TGTGCCAGCAGCCCACGCGCGACAGGGGGGACTGAAGCTTTCTTT. Protein product: CASSPRATGGTEAFF. The chain links TRBV7-9 to TRBJ1-1; 9 bases map to TRBD1. This CDR3 is 15 amino acids long. CDR1 is SEHNR and CDR2 is FQNEAQ in the germline V gene (reference sequence). With V trimmed by 5 bases and J by 5 bases, 9 bases remained unmatched.

The rearrangement uses TRBV14 and TRBJ2-1, with D tentatively TRBD1 or TRBD2 (5 bases each). Trimming pared 3 bases from V and 0 bases from J, leaving 9 bases between. Germline-derived CDR1 and CDR2 are SGHDN and FVKESK. The CDR3 totals 15 residues. The chain's CDR3 is CASSQGVYSYNEQFF. In DNA, the CDR3 is TGTGCCAGCAGCCAGGGGGTCTACTCCTACAATGAGCAGTTCTTC.

The rearrangement joins TRBV7-2 to TRBJ1-1; D is unresolved. Germline V gives CDR1 SGHTA, CDR2 FQGNSA. This CDR3 spans 15 amino acids. V lost 5 bases to trimming and J lost 1 base, with 14 bases between them. The DNA for the CDR3 is TGTGCCAGCAGCCCCCCCTTGGTGACGAACACTGAAGCTTTCTTT. Translated, it gives CASSPPLVTNTEAFF.

This clone appeared once. A far larger clone is one nucleotide away, so this likely arose from a read error. The chain has TRBV25-1 and TRBJ1-6; D remains unclear. CDR1 and CDR2 (germline): MGHDK, SYGVNS. There are 13 residues in the CDR3. The CDR3, as DNA: TGTGCCGGCAGTGAGACCGGGCTGGCTACCCTCCACTTT. Residues: CAGSETGLATLHF.

V gene TRBV6-4 combines with J gene TRBJ2-1; D call uncertain. Trimming left V 3 bases short and J 0 bases short, with 9 bases between. The V gene's germline CDR1 is MRHNA and CDR2 SNTAGT. The length of the CDR3 is 15 residues. The CDR3 DNA reads TGTGCCAGCAGTGAGTTCAAGGGCTCCTACAATGAGCAGTTCTTC. Translation: CASSEFKGSYNEQFF.

The V and J genes are TRBV12-2 and TRBJ2-1. TRBV12-2 is flagged as a pseudogene. The CDR3 spans 15 residues. The CDR3 region has the DNA TGTGCAAGTCGCTGTCAAGGGCGAGAGAGCAATGAGCAGTTCTTC. This codes for CASRCQGRESNEQFF.

The V and J genes are TRBV7-9 and TRBJ1-2; 8 bases agree with TRBD1. Germline V CDR1 and CDR2: SEHNR, FQNEAQ (reference sequence). With 2 bases clipped from V and 3 bases from J, the junction kept 5 bases outside the gene matches. The CDR3 covers 15 residues. CDR3 residues: CASSLFGQGDYGYTF. The CDR3 DNA reads as TGTGCCAGCAGCTTATTCGGACAGGGAGACTATGGCTACACCTTC.

This clone was detected a few times. V usage is TRBV5-1 and J usage is TRBJ2-3, with 11 bases identical to TRBD2. The ends lost 3 bases at V and 1 base at J; junction bases unmatched: 10. Germline V gene lookup returns CDR1 SGHRS and CDR2 YFSETQ. This CDR3 has 18 amino acids. Here the CDR3 reads CASSSRVAGGPGTDTQYF. Here the CDR3 DNA reads TGCGCCAGCAGCTCCCGGGTAGCGGGGGGGCCGGGCACAGATACGCAGTATTTT.